The sample holds a few counts of the clone carrying this T cell receptor (beta chain). As yet, its antigen is unknown. The entry originates in a study of T cells in Graves' hyperthyroidism and ophthalmopathy. CDR3 length: 16 amino acids. Trimming stripped 3 bases from V and 1 base from J, with 16 bases between. Per the germline V gene, CDR1 is MDHEN and CDR2 is SYDVKM. Overall study results and limits: Stable hyperthyroidism and ophthalmopathy were separated using 13 V-J signatures.

TCR beta CDR3 sequences were amplified from RNA transcripts. HTBI primers were used for first-round RT-PCR of the TCR CDR3. TCRdb itself ran the multiplex PCR reads through MiXCR, one entry per CDR3 protein. The top ten hold about 7.7% of the sample, which has about 400,000 distinct CDR3 sequences, approximately 14% seen once. Sequencing input: blood. This TCR derives from a woman in her late teens or twenties with Graves' hyperthyroidism. This chain uses TRBV28 with TRBJ2-7; D is possibly TRBD1 (5 bases). CDR3 amino acids: CASSLGLGGGSYEQYF. The CDR3 DNA is TGTGCCAGCAGTTTGGGGCTGGGCGGCGGATCCTACGAGCAGTACTTC.